These 28 T cell receptor beta chains were sequenced from one sample in a study of CD8+ T cells in alopecia areata. cDNA prepared by RNA extraction and subsequent reverse transcription served as the template for sequencing. Clones were read by immunoSEQ multiplex PCR, and TCRdb kept only the in-frame ones, dropping some. The sample lists some 200,000 clones; 50% to 60% were seen once. Sequenced here: CD4+ T cells sorted from blood, sampled at week 0. These receptors all come from a human donor with alopecia areata.

The chain carries TRBV7-2 and TRBJ1-2; 11 nucleotides align to TRBD1. With 5 bases clipped from V and 5 bases from J, the junction kept 7 bases outside the gene matches. The germline V gene encodes CDR1 SGHTA and CDR2 FQGNSA. The CDR3 is 15 residues long. CDR3 DNA: TGTGCCAGCAGCCCCCTGGACAGGGGGCTATATGGCTACACCTTC. It yields the protein CASSPLDRGLYGYTF.

V is TRBV7-3 and J is TRBJ2-3, with 8 bases identical to TRBD2. The ends lost 1 base at V and 0 bases at J; junction bases unmatched: 6. The CDR3 spans 17 residues. Germline lookup yields CDR1 SGHTA and CDR2 FQGTGA. The CDR3 DNA follows: TGTGCCAGCAGCTTAAGTCGGAGCGGGGGAAGCACAGATACGCAGTATTTT. Residues: CASSLSRSGGSTDTQYF.

CDR3 in DNA: TGTGCCAGCAGCCTAGGACAGTATCAGCCCCAGCATTTT. This gives the protein CASSLGQYQPQHF. V and J are TRBV7-9 and TRBJ1-5, with D perhaps TRBD1 (6 bases). CDR3 size: 13 residues. Looked up from germline, CDR1 is SEHNR and CDR2 is FQNEAQ (reference sequence). V lost 5 bases to trimming and J lost 5 bases, with 10 bases between them.

This clone was found a few times. The chain is built from TRBV2 and TRBJ2-5; no firm D call. Trimming shortened V by 5 bases and J by 5 bases, and 12 bases separated the two germline ends. In germline, CDR1 is SNHLY, CDR2 FYNNEI. The CDR3 contains 13 residues. The CDR3 here is CASSYDVEETQYF. CDR3 sequence (DNA): TGTGCCAGCAGTTACGACGTGGAGGAGACCCAGTACTTC. The full variable domain, with the rest looked up from reference TRBV2 and TRBJ2-5, is EPEVTQTPSHQVTQMGQEVILRCVPISNHLYFYWYRQILGQKVEFLVSFYNNEISEKSEIFDDQFSVERPDGSNFTLKIRSTKLEDSAMYFCASSYDVEETQYFGPGTRLLVL.

The chain uses TRBV4-2 and TRBJ1-1, with D unclear. The CDR3 loop spans 15 amino acids. V was trimmed by 0 bases and J by 4 bases, leaving 12 bases between them. The germline CDR1 and CDR2 sequences are LGHNA and YNFKEQ. The CDR3 protein is CASSQEGRFGTEAFF. The CDR3 region has the DNA TGTGCCAGCAGCCAAGAAGGCAGGTTCGGCACTGAAGCTTTCTTT.

V is TRBV4-2 and J is TRBJ1-2; D is possibly TRBD1 (6 bases). The CDR3 length is 11 residues. The germline CDR1 and CDR2 sequences are LGHNA and YNFKEQ. V lost 3 bases and J lost 8, with 7 bases in between. The CDR3 DNA sequence: TGTGCCAGCAGCCATGGGACAGGCTACACCTTC. It yields the protein CASSHGTGYTF.

V gene TRBV27 combines with J gene TRBJ1-6; D might be TRBD1 (6 bases). Trimming removed 2 bases at V and 4 bases at J, with 12 bases between. Germline CDR1 and CDR2: MNHEY and SMNVEV (reference sequence). CDR3 size: 16 residues. CDR3 in amino acids: CASSLKGGWYNSPLHF. The CDR3 nucleotides read TGTGCCAGCAGTTTAAAGGGGGGCTGGTATAATTCACCCCTCCACTTT.

The chain joins TRBV6-6 to TRBJ2-7; 10 bases match TRBD1. In germline, CDR1 is MNHNY, CDR2 SVGAGI (reference sequence). CDR3 size: 14 residues. Unmatched junction bases numbered 6, after V lost 9 bases and J lost 1 base. The CDR3 sequence is CASRVGQGSYEQYF. The CDR3, as DNA: TGTGCCAGTAGAGTGGGACAGGGGTCCTACGAGCAGTACTTC.

This chain connects TRBV6-1 to TRBJ2-5; D is uncertain. Per the germline V gene, CDR1 is MNHNS and CDR2 is SASEGT. Between the trimmed V and J ends, which lost 8 bases and 1 base, there was a span of 11 bases. The CDR3 has 13 residues. The CDR3 coding sequence is TGTGCCAGCTCCACGGTGCCCCAAGAGACCCAGTACTTC. This codes for CASSTVPQETQYF.

The chain carries TRBV29-1 and TRBJ2-5; 7 nucleotides align to TRBD2. CDR1 SQVTM and CDR2 ANQGSEA come from the germline V gene. After removal of 7 bases from V and 5 bases from J, the junction contained 7 bases not matched to a gene. The CDR3 contains 12 residues. The CDR3 here is CSAETSSETQYF. The CDR3 nucleotides are TGCAGCGCCGAGACTAGCTCGGAGACCCAGTACTTC.

As DNA, the CDR3 is TGTGCCAGCAGCGTCCTTGTCGGGACCCAGTACTTC. This encodes CASSVLVGTQYF. The chain is built from TRBV7-2 and TRBJ2-5; D gene uncertain. This CDR3 is 12 amino acids long. V lost 5 bases to trimming and J lost 7 bases, with 11 bases between them. CDR1 and CDR2 (germline): SGHTA, FQGNSA. The variable domain in full, completed from reference TRBV7-2 and TRBJ2-5, reads GAGVSQSPSNKVTEKGKDVELRCDPISGHTALYWYRQSLGQGLEFLIYFQGNSAPDKSGLPSDRFSAERTGGSVSTLTIQRTQQEDSAVYLCASSVLVGTQYFGPGTRLLVL.

The chain joins TRBV7-3 to TRBJ2-1, with 10 positions matching TRBD2. CDR1 SGHTA and CDR2 FQGTGA come from the germline V gene. Losses at the gene ends were 5 bases for V and 5 bases for J; bases not matched to a gene: 6. This CDR3 is 15 amino acids long. In DNA, the CDR3 is TGTGCCAGCAGCCCCGGCACTAGCGGGGACAATGAGCAGTTCTTC. Amino acid sequence: CASSPGTSGDNEQFF.

J is TRBJ1-2 and V is TRBV2; D is perhaps TRBD1 (5 bases). CDR1 is SNHLY, CDR2 FYNNEI, per germline. CDR3 length equals 14 residues. The germline V and J ends were trimmed by 7 bases and 4 bases, with 16 bases remaining between them. CDR3 sequence (DNA): TGTGCCAGCAAAGCACAGGATGGGAGCTATGGCTACACCTTC. Translation gives CASKAQDGSYGYTF.

J is TRBJ2-5 and V is TRBV30, with 11 bases aligning to TRBD2. The CDR3 extends over 17 amino acids. Germline CDR1 GTSNPN, CDR2 SVGIG (reference sequence). With 2 bases clipped from V and 7 bases from J, the junction kept 15 bases outside the gene matches. CDR3 in amino acids: CAWSRPLTSGAPLTQYF. In DNA, the CDR3 is TGTGCCTGGAGTCGACCGCTGACTAGCGGGGCCCCCTTGACCCAGTACTTC.

The chain has TRBV7-2 and TRBJ2-5; 9 bases match TRBD2. CDR1 is SGHTA, CDR2 FQGNSA, per germline. The CDR3 covers 16 residues. The V and J ends lost 5 bases and 3 bases, in that order; junction bases with no gene match: 10. CDR3 in amino acids: CASSTRLADAKETQYF. The CDR3 nucleotides read TGTGCCAGCAGCACCCGACTAGCGGATGCAAAAGAGACCCAGTACTTC. Full variable domain (rest looked up from reference TRBV7-2 and TRBJ2-5): GAGVSQSPSNKVTEKGKDVELRCDPISGHTALYWYRQSLGQGLEFLIYFQGNSAPDKSGLPSDRFSAERTGGSVSTLTIQRTQQEDSAVYLCASSTRLADAKETQYFGPGTRLLVL.

The genes are TRBV29-1 and TRBJ2-3, with 9 bases fitting TRBD2. Germline V gives CDR1 SQVTM, CDR2 ANQGSEA. The CDR3 spans 13 residues. V gave up 7 bases and J gave up 6 bases; unmatched junction bases: 8. CDR3 coding DNA: TGCAGCGGGCTACTAGCGGGTCTCGATACGCAGTATTTT. Translated: CSGLLAGLDTQYF.

This chain connects TRBV15 to TRBJ2-7, with 10 bases fitting TRBD1. The J segment lost 2 bases and the V segment lost 5 bases, leaving 6 bases of the junction unmatched. The V gene's germline CDR1 is LNHNV and CDR2 YYDKDF (reference sequence). This CDR3 has 15 amino acids. CDR3 sequence (DNA): TGTGCCACCAGCCCTTGGACAGGGGGGCCCTACGAGCAGTACTTC. Residues: CATSPWTGGPYEQYF.

The J gene is TRBJ1-2, the V gene TRBV10-3; D is ambiguous. CDR3 size: 12 residues. V was cut by 2 bases and J by 5 bases, with 6 bases left in between. In germline, CDR1 is ENHRY, CDR2 SYGVKD. Here the CDR3 reads CAISEGQYGYTF. CDR3 in DNA: TGTGCCATCAGTGAGGGCCAGTATGGCTACACCTTC.

This chain links TRBV30 with TRBJ2-2, with 7 bases aligning to TRBD1. Germline trimming cut 4 bases from V and 8 bases from J; bases unmatched to any gene: 10. Germline lookup yields CDR1 GTSNPN and CDR2 SVGIG (reference sequence). The CDR3 consists of 14 residues. The CDR3 sequence is CAWNEAGGPGELFF. DNA for the CDR3: TGTGCCTGGAACGAAGCAGGGGGACCGGGGGAGCTGTTTTTT.

The chain couples TRBV15 to TRBJ1-2, with D unclear. V was pared by 1 base and J by 7 bases, with 16 bases between. Germline V gene data show CDR1 as LNHNV and CDR2 as YYDKDF (reference sequence). There are 15 residues in the CDR3. The CDR3 DNA reads as TGTGCCACCAGCAGAGTCGCGGAGTTGGGTGGTGGCTACACCTTC. Its protein product is CATSRVAELGGGYTF. The full variable domain, in which reference TRBV15 and TRBJ1-2 provide the parts outside the CDR3, is DAMVIQNPRYQVTQFGKPVTLSCSQTLNHNVMYWYQQKSSQAPKLLFHYYDKDFNNEADTPDNFQSRRPNTSFCFLDIRSPGLGDTAMYLCATSRVAELGGGYTFGSGTRLTVV.

V gene TRBV5-6 combines with J gene TRBJ1-2, with D maybe TRBD1 (6 bases). CDR3 length: 15 amino acids. Per the germline V gene, CDR1 is SGHDT and CDR2 is YYEEEE. The V gene lost 2 bases and the J gene lost 0 bases, with 11 bases spanning the gap. CDR3 sequence reads: CASSLQQGPNYGYTF. The CDR3 nucleotides are TGTGCCAGCAGCTTACAACAGGGACCTAACTATGGCTACACCTTC.

The chain links TRBV29-1 to TRBJ1-2, with a possible D match to TRBD1 (6 bases). The ends were cut back, 4 bases at V and 8 bases at J, with 11 bases in the middle. CDR3 length: 11 amino acids. CDR1 is SQVTM, CDR2 ANQGSEA, per germline. The CDR3 protein is CSVGGAWGYTF. The CDR3 DNA reads TGCAGCGTTGGGGGGGCGTGGGGCTACACCTTC.

The V call is TRBV4-2, the J call TRBJ2-5; no clear D gene. The germline CDR1 and CDR2 sequences are LGHNA and YNFKEQ. CDR3 size: 15 residues. Trimming removed 4 bases at V and 1 base at J, with 13 bases between. The CDR3 DNA reads TGTGCCAGCAGCCGGGATGACACGATCCAAGAGACCCAGTACTTC. Translation gives CASSRDDTIQETQYF.

The rearrangement joins TRBV27 to TRBJ1-1, with 7 bases identical to TRBD1. The J segment lost 8 bases and the V segment lost 5 bases, leaving 2 bases of the junction unmatched. CDR3 length: 11 amino acids. Looked up from germline, CDR1 is MNHEY and CDR2 is SMNVEV (reference sequence). CDR3 amino acids: CASSRGQEAFF. In nucleotides, the CDR3 is TGTGCCAGCAGTAGGGGACAGGAAGCTTTCTTT.

In its sample, this clone was seen a few times. The J gene is TRBJ1-2, the V gene TRBV27; 9 nucleotides line up with TRBD1. The length of the CDR3 is 14 residues. Germline loops: CDR1 MNHEY, CDR2 SMNVEV (reference sequence). Trimming took 2 bases from V and 13 from J; bases not matched to a gene: 11. DNA for the CDR3: TGTGCCAGCAGTTTAAACCCTGACAGGGGGGACTTCACCTTC. Protein: CASSLNPDRGDFTF.

This clone came up a few times. J is TRBJ1-6 and V is TRBV15; 9 positions match TRBD1. This CDR3 is 15 amino acids long. CDR1 and CDR2 from the germline V gene are LNHNV and YYDKDF (reference sequence). The junction had 7 bases not matched to a gene; V was cut back by 1 base and J by 12 bases. The CDR3 is CATSRGTTGGLPLHF. The CDR3 bases are TGTGCCACCAGCAGAGGGACGACAGGGGGTTTACCCCTCCACTTT.

CDR3 residues: CASSFTDTQYF. The DNA for the CDR3 is TGTGCCAGCAGTTTCACAGATACGCAGTATTTT. This chain joins TRBV2 and TRBJ2-3; D not resolved. V lost 5 bases and J 2 bases, leaving 2 bases between the germline ends. Germline CDR1 is SNHLY and CDR2 is FYNNEI. The CDR3 consists of 11 residues.

This clone has just a few counts. The chain uses TRBV4-2 and TRBJ2-5; TRBD2 agrees at 12 bases. The CDR3 contains 18 residues. With V trimmed by 0 bases and J by 0 bases, 5 bases remained unmatched. Germline values: CDR1 LGHNA, CDR2 YNFKEQ. The CDR3 DNA sequence: TGTGCCAGCAGCCAAGAACTAGCGGGGGGCCCGGACCAAGAGACCCAGTACTTC. It encodes CASSQELAGGPDQETQYF.